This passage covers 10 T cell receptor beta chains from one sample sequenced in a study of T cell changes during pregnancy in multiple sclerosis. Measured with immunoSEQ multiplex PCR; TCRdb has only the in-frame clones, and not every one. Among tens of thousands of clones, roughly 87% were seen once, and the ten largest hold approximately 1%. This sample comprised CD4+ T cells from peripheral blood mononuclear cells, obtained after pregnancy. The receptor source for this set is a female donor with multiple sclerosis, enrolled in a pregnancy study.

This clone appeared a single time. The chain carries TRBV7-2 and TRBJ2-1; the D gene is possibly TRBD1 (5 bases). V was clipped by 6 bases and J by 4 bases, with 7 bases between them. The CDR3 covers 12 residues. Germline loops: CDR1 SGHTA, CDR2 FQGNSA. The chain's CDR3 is CASSYRYNEQFF. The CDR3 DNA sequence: TGTGCCAGCAGTTACAGGTACAATGAGCAGTTCTTC.

CDR3 sequence: CASRGQGSPLHF. CDR3 nucleotides: TGTGCCAGCAGGGGACAAGGCTCACCCCTCCACTTT. This rearrangement joins TRBV27 to TRBJ1-6; D might be TRBD1 (6 bases). V lost 6 bases to trimming and J lost 10 bases, with 10 bases between them. From germline, CDR1 is MNHEY and CDR2 SMNVEV (reference sequence). The CDR3 loop spans 12 amino acids.

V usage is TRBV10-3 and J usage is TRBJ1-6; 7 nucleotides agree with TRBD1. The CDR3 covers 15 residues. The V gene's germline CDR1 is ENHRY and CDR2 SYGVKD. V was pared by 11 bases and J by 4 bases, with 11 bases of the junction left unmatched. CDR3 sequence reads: CAVSPGTAYNSPLHF. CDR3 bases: TGTGCCGTTTCGCCCGGGACAGCTTATAATTCACCCCTCCACTTT.

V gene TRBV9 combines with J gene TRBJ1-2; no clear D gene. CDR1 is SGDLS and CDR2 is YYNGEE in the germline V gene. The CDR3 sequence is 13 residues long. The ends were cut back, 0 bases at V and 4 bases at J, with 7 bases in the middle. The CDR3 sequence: CASSVDGSYGYTF. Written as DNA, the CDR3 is TGTGCCAGCAGCGTAGACGGGTCCTATGGCTACACCTTC.

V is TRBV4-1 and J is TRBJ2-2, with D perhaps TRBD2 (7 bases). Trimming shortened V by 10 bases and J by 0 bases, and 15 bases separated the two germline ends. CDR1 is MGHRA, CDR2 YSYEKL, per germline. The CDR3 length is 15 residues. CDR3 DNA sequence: TGCGCCACCAGGGGAGGGGGGCCGAACACCGGGGAGCTGTTTTTT. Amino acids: CATRGGGPNTGELFF.

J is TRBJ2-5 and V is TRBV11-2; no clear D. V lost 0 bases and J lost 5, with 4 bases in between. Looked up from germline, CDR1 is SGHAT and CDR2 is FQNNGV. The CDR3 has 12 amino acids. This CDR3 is CASSLESETQYF. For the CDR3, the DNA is TGTGCCAGCAGCTTAGAATCGGAGACCCAGTACTTC.

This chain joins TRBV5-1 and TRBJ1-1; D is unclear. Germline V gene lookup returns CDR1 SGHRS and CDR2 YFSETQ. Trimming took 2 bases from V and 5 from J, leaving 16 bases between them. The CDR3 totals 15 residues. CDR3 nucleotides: TGCGCCAGCAGCTTAGAGGGTTTAGTTCGGACTGAAGCTTTCTTT. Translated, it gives CASSLEGLVRTEAFF.

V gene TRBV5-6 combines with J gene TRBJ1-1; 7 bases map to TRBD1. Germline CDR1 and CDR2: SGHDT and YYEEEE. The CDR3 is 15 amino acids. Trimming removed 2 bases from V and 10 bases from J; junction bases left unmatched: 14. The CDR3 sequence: CASSFVEGAGSGAFF. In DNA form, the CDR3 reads TGTGCCAGCAGCTTCGTAGAGGGGGCAGGGAGTGGAGCTTTCTTT.

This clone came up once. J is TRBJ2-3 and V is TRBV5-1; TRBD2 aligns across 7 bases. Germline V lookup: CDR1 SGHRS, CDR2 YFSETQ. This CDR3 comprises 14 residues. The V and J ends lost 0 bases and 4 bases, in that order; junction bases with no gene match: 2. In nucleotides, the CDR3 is TGCGCCAGCAGCTTGGCGGGAGGCGCAGATACGCAGTATTTT. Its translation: CASSLAGGADTQYF.

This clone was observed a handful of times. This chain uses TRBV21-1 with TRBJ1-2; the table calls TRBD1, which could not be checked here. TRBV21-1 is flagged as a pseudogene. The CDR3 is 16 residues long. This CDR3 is CASSMSTGRRKYGYTF. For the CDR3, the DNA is TGTGCCAGCAGCATGTCAACAGGGCGACGGAAGTATGGCTACACCTTC.